Following are 25 T cell receptor beta chains from one sample sequenced in a study of blood T cells in healthy people across ages. The second PCR ran about 6 to 12 cycles with a sample-barcoded 5' primer and J-beta primers. TCRdb recomputed calls from the 5' RACE reads with MiXCR, one row per CDR3 protein. The sample has approximately 820,000 distinct CDR3 sequences; around 45% are singletons. The sequenced sample was blood. The receptors come from a man in his sixties in good health.

The rearrangement links TRBV20-1 to TRBJ2-3; D uncertain. Germline V CDR1 and CDR2: DFQATT, SNEGSKA (reference sequence). Trimming took off 7 bases at V and 5 bases at J, with 10 bases between the two ends. CDR3 length: 11 residues. CDR3 DNA sequence: TGCAGTGTGAAAAGGGTAGATACGCAGTATTTT. It is translated as CSVKRVDTQYF.

The J gene is TRBJ2-5, the V gene TRBV12-3 or TRBV12-4, with D hard to call. The CDR3 has 12 amino acids. Trimming took off 1 base at V and 11 bases at J, with 11 bases between the two ends. CDR3 protein: CASSLVYNEQYF. CDR3 sequence (DNA): TGTGCCAGCAGTTTAGTGTACAATGAGCAGTACTTC.

This rearrangement joins TRBV27 to TRBJ2-3; D is unclear. Deletions cut 6 bases from V and 1 base from J, with 11 bases between. Germline V lookup: CDR1 MNHEY, CDR2 SMNVEV (reference sequence). This CDR3 spans 14 amino acids. For the CDR3, the DNA is TGTGCCAGCAGGCCTACTGGGGGCACAGATACGCAGTATTTT. Protein: CASRPTGGTDTQYF.

In its sample, this clonotype was seen a few times. V usage is TRBV5-1 and J usage is TRBJ2-7, with D possibly matching TRBD2 (7 bases). Trimming took off 4 bases at V and 5 bases at J, with 22 bases between the two ends. Germline CDR1 is SGHRS and CDR2 is YFSETQ. The CDR3 is 16 amino acids. CDR3 DNA sequence: TGCGCCAGCAGCCCCGGACCTCGTGGGGGGGCAAACGAGCAGTACTTC. Translated, it gives CASSPGPRGGANEQYF.

The chain links TRBV2 to TRBJ1-5; no firm D call. V was shortened by 6 bases and J by 3 bases, with 6 bases between the two germline ends. The germline V gene has CDR1 SNHLY and CDR2 FYNNEI. The CDR3 covers 12 residues. CDR3 residues: CASRQPNQPQHF. Written as DNA, the CDR3 is TGTGCCAGCAGGCAGCCCAATCAGCCCCAGCATTTT.

This sequence joins TRBV20-1 and TRBJ2-1; weak D call: TRBD2 (6 bases). Germline loops: CDR1 DFQATT, CDR2 SNEGSKA (reference sequence). This CDR3 contains 16 residues. V shed 3 bases and J shed 0 bases, with 15 bases lying between them. This chain's CDR3 is CSARVLEGSSYNEQFF. The CDR3 region has the DNA TGCAGTGCTAGGGTTCTGGAGGGGAGCTCCTACAATGAGCAGTTCTTC.

A few counts support this clonotype. V is TRBV4-1 and J is TRBJ2-4; the D gene is possibly TRBD2 (6 bases). Germline assignment: CDR1 MGHRA and CDR2 YSYEKL. The CDR3 has 16 residues. The V and J ends lost 0 bases and 4 bases respectively, with 13 bases between them. The CDR3 nucleotides are TGCGCCAGCAGCCAAGATTCTAGCGCATCGAAAAACATTCAGTACTTC. Amino acid sequence: CASSQDSSASKNIQYF.

The chain couples TRBV5-1 to TRBJ1-2; TRBD1 is a possible D gene (5 bases). The CDR3 has 15 amino acids. Germline V lookup: CDR1 SGHRS, CDR2 YFSETQ. V was cut by 4 bases and J by 8 bases, with 21 bases left in between. CDR3 loop: CASSQMRGAPGGYTF. The CDR3 bases are TGCGCCAGCAGCCAGATGAGGGGCGCCCCGGGAGGCTACACCTTC.

The chain couples TRBV9 to TRBJ2-3; D gene unclear. The CDR3 contains 18 residues. Germline loops: CDR1 SGDLS, CDR2 YYNGEE. Trimming removed 0 bases at V and 5 bases at J, with 22 bases between. The CDR3 loop reads CASSVGIRGATLGDTQYF. The CDR3, as DNA: TGTGCCAGCAGCGTAGGTATTCGCGGAGCCACCCTAGGAGATACGCAGTATTTT.

The rearrangement joins TRBV6-6 to TRBJ1-2; 8 bases agree with TRBD1. Trimming cost V 0 bases and J 8 bases; bases outside gene matches: 8. CDR3 length: 15 residues. The V gene's germline CDR1 is MNHNY and CDR2 SVGAGI (reference sequence). CDR3 residues: CASSYSLDRDYGYTF. The CDR3, as DNA: TGTGCCAGCAGTTACTCATTGGACAGGGATTACGGCTACACCTTC.

The chain carries TRBV6-2 or TRBV6-3 and TRBJ1-6; D gene unclear. Trimming took off 0 bases at V and 6 bases at J, with 15 bases between the two ends. This CDR3 has 17 residues. Germline assignment: CDR1 MNHEY and CDR2 SVGEGT. CDR3 sequence: CASSYSTQSSRNSPLHF. In DNA, the CDR3 is TGTGCCAGCAGTTACTCGACTCAGAGCTCCCGTAATTCACCCCTCCACTTT.

The V and J genes are TRBV7-6 and TRBJ2-5, with D tentatively TRBD1 (7 bases). The J call may not be correct, given that the DNA end is closer to TRBJ2-7. CDR3 length: 14 amino acids. Germline V lookup: CDR1 SGHVS, CDR2 FNYEAQ. CDR3 nucleotides: TGTGCCAGCAGCATCCAGGGGGGCGGAAACGAGCAGTACTTC. Its translation is CASSIQGGGNEQYF.

The chain has TRBV4-1 and TRBJ2-1; unclear D gene. Germline lookup yields CDR1 MGHRA and CDR2 YSYEKL. V was clipped by 0 bases and J by 10 bases, with 13 bases between them. The CDR3 has 14 amino acids. The CDR3 is CASSQEAQTYEQFF. The CDR3 nucleotides read TGCGCCAGCAGCCAAGAAGCCCAAACCTACGAGCAGTTCTTC.

V gene TRBV6-2 or TRBV6-3 combines with J gene TRBJ2-4; D possibly corresponds to TRBD1 (6 bases). Trimming removed 6 bases at V and 0 bases at J, with 18 bases between. Germline V gene lookup returns CDR1 MNHEY and CDR2 SVGEGT. The CDR3 totals 17 residues. The CDR3 here is CASRPTGATLAKNIQYF. In DNA form, the CDR3 reads TGTGCCAGCAGACCGACAGGAGCTACCTTAGCCAAAAACATTCAGTACTTC.

The chain uses TRBV6-2 or TRBV6-3 and TRBJ1-6; D call uncertain. Looked up from germline, CDR1 is MNHEY and CDR2 is SVGEGT. The CDR3 covers 16 residues. V was clipped by 0 bases and J by 6 bases, with 12 bases between them. CDR3 DNA sequence: TGTGCCAGCAGTTACTCGTCCGGGGAGGGTAATTCACCCCTCCACTTT. This sequence encodes CASSYSSGEGNSPLHF.

This clonotype was picked up a small number of times. The chain couples TRBV25-1 to TRBJ1-6; no clear D. Looked up from germline, CDR1 is MGHDK and CDR2 is SYGVNS. The CDR3 covers 15 residues. V lost 3 bases and J 8 bases, leaving 14 bases between the germline ends. The CDR3 protein is CASSDTQTPHSPLHF. The CDR3 coding sequence is TGTGCCAGCAGTGACACCCAGACCCCTCATTCACCCCTCCACTTT.

This clonotype was observed a few times. The chain carries TRBV6-5 and TRBJ2-1, with TRBD2 matching over 11 bases. Germline V gene lookup returns CDR1 MNHEY and CDR2 SVGAGI. The CDR3 totals 14 residues. Germline trimming cut 11 bases from V and 7 bases from J; bases unmatched to any gene: 10. The CDR3 spells CAVQLAGGPNEQFF. The CDR3 DNA reads TGTGCCGTCCAGCTAGCGGGGGGTCCTAATGAGCAGTTCTTC.

The sample holds one count of this clonotype. V is TRBV6-6 and J is TRBJ2-7; D is uncertain. V dropped 4 bases and J dropped 0 bases, with 16 bases sitting between them. CDR1 is MNHNY and CDR2 is SVGAGI in the germline V gene (reference sequence). The CDR3 contains 16 residues. The CDR3 DNA reads as TGTGCCAGCAGTTCCCCGGGTGCCGTCGGCTCCTACGAGCAGTACTTC. Protein sequence: CASSSPGAVGSYEQYF.

The J gene is TRBJ1-2, the V gene TRBV19, with 7 bases identical to TRBD1. In germline, CDR1 is LNHDA, CDR2 SQIVND (reference sequence). V gave up 5 bases and J gave up 4 bases; unmatched junction bases: 10. This CDR3 comprises 15 residues. Written as DNA, the CDR3 is TGTGCCAGTAGTTTCGTTACAGGGGATGTCTATGGCTACACCTTC. It is translated as CASSFVTGDVYGYTF.

The rearrangement links TRBV7-2 to TRBJ1-4; D call uncertain. Germline V gene sequence: CDR1 SGHTA, CDR2 FQGNSA. The CDR3 loop spans 14 amino acids. Between the trimmed V and J ends, which lost 5 bases and 5 bases, there was a span of 12 bases. The CDR3 region is CASSPHLGNEKLFF. DNA of the CDR3: TGTGCCAGCAGCCCGCACCTGGGAAATGAAAAACTGTTTTTT.

This clonotype was seen at least ten times. The chain recombines TRBV6-5 with TRBJ2-7, with no clear D. The CDR3 has 15 residues. Germline loops: CDR1 MNHEY, CDR2 SVGAGI. Trimming removed 0 bases from V and 5 bases from J, with 14 bases in between. CDR3 sequence reads: CASSYSIGQDHEQYF. As DNA, the CDR3 is TGTGCCAGCAGTTACTCGATCGGGCAGGACCACGAGCAGTACTTC.

This clonotype was recorded a few times. V is TRBV5-1 and J is TRBJ2-7; 8 bases are shared with TRBD2. Germline assignment: CDR1 SGHRS and CDR2 YFSETQ. The CDR3 extends over 16 amino acids. The J segment lost 1 base and the V segment lost 0 bases, leaving 6 bases of the junction unmatched. CDR3 sequence: CASSLASSGASYEQYF. DNA of the CDR3: TGCGCCAGCAGCTTGGCCAGTAGCGGGGCTTCCTACGAGCAGTACTTC.

V gene TRBV2 combines with J gene TRBJ1-6; no clear D gene. Trimming took 3 bases from V and 7 from J, leaving 7 bases between them. The CDR3 runs to 13 residues. Germline loops: CDR1 SNHLY, CDR2 FYNNEI. CDR3 in amino acids: CASSDARNSPLHF. The CDR3 DNA reads TGTGCCAGCAGTGACGCCAGAAATTCACCCCTCCACTTT.

The chain combines TRBV5-1 with TRBJ1-2; D gene ambiguous. This CDR3 has 14 residues. Trimming left V 4 bases short and J 2 bases short, with 12 bases between. Germline CDR1 reads SGHRS; CDR2 reads YFSETQ. Here the CDR3 reads CASSPDLGNYGYTF. DNA for the CDR3: TGCGCCAGCAGCCCGGATCTTGGAAACTATGGCTACACCTTC.

This clonotype occurred a few times. One end of the junction does not line up with germline, which may come from a read error. In DNA form, the CDR3 reads TGTGCCAGCAGCGTAGAGTTAGCCGCCGGGCAGTACTTC. This encodes CASSVELAAGQYF. This chain connects TRBV11-2 to TRBJ2-7; D uncertain. This CDR3 has 13 amino acids. Germline-derived CDR1 and CDR2 are SGHAT and FQNNGV.